This T cell receptor beta chain originates from a study of patients and donors after allogeneic stem cell transplantation. This clonotype was detected many times. The V gene's germline CDR1 is SGHRS and CDR2 YFSETQ. The CDR3 is 17 residues long. V was clipped by 0 bases and J by 4 bases, with 19 bases between them. TCRdb ran MiXCR on the RT-PCR reads and lists one entry per CDR3 protein. The table includes 200,000 to 250,000 distinct CDR3 sequences, roughly 13% detected once. This sequence originates from a human donor who was either an allogeneic HSCT recipient or a stem cell or donor lymphocyte infusion donor (not recorded which). It is not recorded whose cells these are; they may come from a transplant donor. The sample taken for sequencing was blood, either unsorted or a sorted T cell fraction (not recorded which). The rearrangement links TRBV5-1 to TRBJ1-2; possibly TRBD1 for D (6 bases). CDR3 DNA sequence: TGCGCCAGCAGCTTGGGTCACAGGGTTCAAAGTGGCTATGGCTACACCTTC. Translated, it gives CASSLGHRVQSGYGYTF.